Presented here are 9 T cell receptor beta chains from one specimen sequenced in a study of blood T cell repertoires in COVID-19. Method: immunoSEQ multiplex PCR; TCRdb's copy keeps in-frame clones and lacks some. The data contain under 300,000 clones, approximately 84% of them singletons. Material: peripheral blood. Source of these receptors: a human donor with COVID-19, enrolled during active disease. The donor label of this sample is uncertain.

This chain joins TRBV5-5 and TRBJ2-7; 9 bases align to TRBD1. Unmatched junction bases numbered 3, after V lost 2 bases and J lost 3 bases. The CDR3 loop spans 14 amino acids. CDR1 SGHKS and CDR2 YYEKEE come from the germline V gene (reference sequence). Here the CDR3 DNA reads TGTGCCAGCAGCTTCGGACAGGGGATCTACGAGCAGTACTTC. This sequence encodes CASSFGQGIYEQYF.

Only a few counts were recorded for this clone. V usage is TRBV11-2 and J usage is TRBJ1-1, with D possibly TRBD1 on 5 matching bases. V was trimmed by 5 bases and J by 5 bases, leaving 12 bases between them. The CDR3 is made up of 13 amino acids. CDR1 is SGHAT, CDR2 FQNNGV, per germline. This chain's CDR3 is CASSRVGGTEAFF. In nucleotides, the CDR3 is TGTGCCAGCAGCCGGGTCGGGGGAACTGAAGCTTTCTTT.

This sequence joins TRBV11-3 and TRBJ2-5; a possible D gene is TRBD2 (7 bases). Germline assignment: CDR1 SGHNT and CDR2 YENEEA. V was shortened by 5 bases and J by 2 bases, with 15 bases between the two germline ends. CDR3 length: 15 amino acids. CDR3 DNA: TGTGCCAGCAGCGAGAGGAGGGGGGGGCAAGAGACCCAGTACTTC. Translating it yields CASSERRGGQETQYF. Together with reference TRBV11-3 and TRBJ2-5, the CDR3 gives the full variable domain: EAGVVQSPRYKIIEKKQPVAFWCNPISGHNTLYWYLQNLGQGPELLIRYENEEAVDDSQLPKDRFSAERLKGVDSTLKIQPAELGDSAVYLCASSERRGGQETQYFGPGTRLLVL.

V gene TRBV27 combines with J gene TRBJ2-7; no clear D gene. The CDR3 has 14 amino acids. Germline CDR1 is MNHEY and CDR2 is SMNVEV (reference sequence). The V end was cut by 5 bases, the J end by 2 bases, with 13 bases between. The CDR3 coding sequence is TGTGCCAGCAGTACCTCCGTGGCCACCTACGAGCAGTACTTC. Protein product: CASSTSVATYEQYF.

The CDR3 sequence is CASSQGLAGGIAYEQYF. Written as DNA, the CDR3 is TGTGCCAGCAGCCAAGGACTAGCGGGAGGAATCGCCTACGAGCAGTACTTC. This sequence joins TRBV3-1 (or the pseudogene TRBV3-2) and TRBJ2-7; TRBD2 matches 13 bases. The CDR3 contains 17 residues. The V segment lost 1 base and the J segment 2 bases; nucleotides outside the gene matches: 5. Germline CDR1 and CDR2: LGHDT and YNNKEL (reference sequence).

The chain recombines TRBV28 with TRBJ1-1, with no clear D. The CDR3 spans 13 residues. V was pared by 2 bases and J by 4 bases, with 8 bases between. Germline values: CDR1 MDHEN, CDR2 SYDVKM. The CDR3 DNA follows: TGTGCCAGCAGTTTACCCCGGAGCACTGAAGCTTTCTTT. Translation gives CASSLPRSTEAFF.

The chain combines TRBV19 with TRBJ2-2; 8 bases align to TRBD1. Germline values: CDR1 LNHDA, CDR2 SQIVND (reference sequence). This CDR3 is built from 14 residues. Trimming took 8 bases from V and 7 from J; bases not matched to a gene: 9. CDR3 nucleotide sequence: TGTGCCAGTTATCCCCAGGGGGCGGACGGGGAGCTGTTTTTT. It specifies CASYPQGADGELFF.

This clone was counted a single time. The J gene is TRBJ2-1, the V gene TRBV7-2; D may be TRBD2 (6 bases). Germline V gene lookup returns CDR1 SGHTA and CDR2 FQGNSA. The CDR3 extends over 14 amino acids. V was clipped by 1 base and J by 2 bases, with 6 bases between them. CDR3: CASSLGTTYNEQFF. The CDR3 DNA follows: TGTGCCAGCAGCTTAGGGACTACCTACAATGAGCAGTTCTTC. Variable domain in full (rest from reference TRBV7-2 and TRBJ2-1): GAGVSQSPSNKVTEKGKDVELRCDPISGHTALYWYRQSLGQGLEFLIYFQGNSAPDKSGLPSDRFSAERTGGSVSTLTIQRTQQEDSAVYLCASSLGTTYNEQFFGPGTRLTVL.

V is TRBV7-2 and J is TRBJ2-1; TRBD2 matches 14 bases. This CDR3 comprises 17 residues. Germline trimming cut 0 bases from V and 8 bases from J; bases unmatched to any gene: 6. Per the germline V gene, CDR1 is SGHTA and CDR2 is FQGNSA. The CDR3 is CASSLAGLAGGQDEQFF. DNA of the CDR3: TGTGCCAGCAGCTTAGCCGGACTAGCGGGAGGTCAGGATGAGCAGTTCTTC. Full variable domain (rest looked up from reference TRBV7-2 and TRBJ2-1): GAGVSQSPSNKVTEKGKDVELRCDPISGHTALYWYRQSLGQGLEFLIYFQGNSAPDKSGLPSDRFSAERTGGSVSTLTIQRTQQEDSAVYLCASSLAGLAGGQDEQFFGPGTRLTVL.